The clone carrying this TCR beta chain was counted ten times or more. What it binds is unknown. The data originate from a study of identical twins. Study outcomes and limitations: There was an excess of low generation probability in the out-of-frame alpha sequences that twins shared. Weaker excess twin sharing was seen among beta out-of-frame sequences. In cord blood, abundant beta clonotypes had fewer insertions; memory showed no trend.

The CDR3 sequence is 16 residues long. Per the germline V gene, CDR1 is SEHNR and CDR2 is FQNEAQ (reference sequence). The J segment lost 4 bases and the V segment lost 3 bases, leaving 10 bases of the junction unmatched. TCRdb re-analysed the 5' RACE reads in MiXCR, keeping a single row per CDR3 protein. The repertoire holds some 900,000 distinct CDR3 sequences, with approximately 13% as singletons. These data were also filed under a second study, of yellow fever vaccine responses in identical twins.

The chain employs TRBV7-9 and TRBJ2-5, with TRBD2 identical over 8 bases. The TCR sequence derives from a woman under 30 in good health. Sequenced: PBMCs. CDR3 loop: CASSFRVAGPPETQYF. The CDR3 nucleotides read TGTGCCAGCAGCTTTAGGGTAGCGGGACCGCCAGAGACCCAGTACTTC.